Listed here are 17 T cell receptor beta chains from one sample, sequenced in a study of T cell responses to AZD1222 COVID-19 vaccine. Using immunoSEQ multiplex PCR, the repertoire was profiled, and TCRdb retains in-frame clones only, with some absent. The table shows about 130,000 clones, with 80% to 90% occurring only once. The sequencing here drew on peripheral blood, taken 28 days after the second AZD1222 dose. The receptors were sampled from an adult who received the AZD1222 COVID-19 vaccine.

Notes on this clone: The sample holds other DNA sequences that translate to the same CDR3. The rearrangement links TRBV12-3 or TRBV12-4 to TRBJ1-1; no clear D gene. With 3 bases removed from V and 3 bases from J, the gap between germline ends came to 5 bases. This CDR3 has 12 residues. The CDR3 region is CASSLGYTEAFF. Here the CDR3 DNA reads TGTGCCAGCAGTTTGGGTTACACTGAAGCTTTCTTT.

This clone has more than one count but fewer than ten. This chain uses TRBV27 with TRBJ2-7; D is unresolved. Between the trimmed V and J ends, which lost 2 bases and 6 bases, there was a span of 11 bases. The CDR3 runs to 13 residues. CDR1 is MNHEY and CDR2 is SMNVEV in the germline V gene (reference sequence). CDR3: CASSLTLTGEQYF. Here the CDR3 DNA reads TGTGCCAGCAGTTTAACCCTAACGGGCGAGCAGTACTTC.

This chain links TRBV5-5 with TRBJ2-5; D unclear. The CDR3 runs to 14 residues. In germline, CDR1 is SGHKS, CDR2 YYEKEE (reference sequence). The V end was cut by 5 bases, the J end by 1 base, with 12 bases between. The CDR3 DNA sequence: TGTGCCAGCAGGGCCCTACAGAGCCAAGAGACCCAGTACTTC. Amino acids: CASRALQSQETQYF. The full variable domain, completed using reference TRBV5-5 and TRBJ2-5, is DAGVTQSPTHLIKTRGQQVTLRCSPISGHKSVSWYQQVLGQGPQFIFQYYEKEERGRGNFPDRFSARQFPNYSSELNVNALLLGDSALYLCASRALQSQETQYFGPGTRLLVL.

The V and J genes are TRBV2 and TRBJ2-1; 16 bases agree with TRBD2. The CDR3 sequence is 19 residues long. Germline loops: CDR1 SNHLY, CDR2 FYNNEI. V shed 1 base and J 2 bases; nucleotides not matched to a gene: 5. CDR3 sequence (DNA): TGTGCCAGCAGTGAAGTGGGGACTAGCGGGAGGGCCGCCTACAATGAGCAGTTCTTC. Translating gives CASSEVGTSGRAAYNEQFF.

This chain joins TRBV2 and TRBJ1-2; D call uncertain. CDR3 length equals 12 residues. V lost 6 bases and J lost 8, with 13 bases in between. The germline gives CDR1 SNHLY, CDR2 FYNNEI. The CDR3 coding sequence is TGTGCCAGCAGCCTAAGGGTGCACGGCTACACCTTC. Translation gives CASSLRVHGYTF.

CDR3 region: CASSLPDTPTYGYTF. The CDR3 nucleotides read TGTGCCAGCAGCTTACCGGACACACCAACTTATGGCTACACCTTC. The rearrangement joins TRBV5-6 to TRBJ1-2; D is perhaps TRBD1 (5 bases). Germline CDR1 SGHDT, CDR2 YYEEEE. V was clipped by 2 bases and J by 5 bases, with 16 bases between them. There are 15 residues in the CDR3.

The V gene is TRBV2, the J gene TRBJ1-5; the D is unclear. This CDR3 is 14 amino acids long. Trimming pared 4 bases from V and 4 bases from J, leaving 11 bases between. Per germline, CDR1 SNHLY and CDR2 FYNNEI. CDR3 in amino acids: CASSASMGNQPQHF. In nucleotides, the CDR3 is TGTGCCAGCAGTGCATCGATGGGTAATCAGCCCCAGCATTTT.

The DNA for the CDR3 is TGTGCCAGCAGTGTATCACATGGAAACACCATATATTTT. This translates into CASSVSHGNTIYF. The chain uses TRBV2 and TRBJ1-3; D remains unclear. Germline V gene data show CDR1 as SNHLY and CDR2 as FYNNEI. V gave up 4 bases and J gave up 3 bases, with 7 bases separating them. The CDR3 totals 13 residues.

This clone was recorded once. DNA of the CDR3: TGTGCCAGCAGCTTAGGGGGACTTTACGAGCAGTACTTC. This gives the protein CASSLGGLYEQYF. The chain is built from TRBV7-2 and TRBJ2-7, with D tentatively TRBD2 (6 bases). The CDR3 covers 13 residues. Trimming shortened V by 1 base and J by 4 bases, and 8 bases separated the two germline ends. Germline CDR1 is SGHTA and CDR2 is FQGNSA. Drawing the rest from reference TRBV7-2 and TRBJ2-7, the complete variable domain is GAGVSQSPSNKVTEKGKDVELRCDPISGHTALYWYRQSLGQGLEFLIYFQGNSAPDKSGLPSDRFSAERTGGSVSTLTIQRTQQEDSAVYLCASSLGGLYEQYFGPGTRLTVT.

The CDR3 DNA reads as TGTGCCACCAGCAGAAAGGGGGGAACTAATGAAAAACTGTTTTTT. Amino acids: CATSRKGGTNEKLFF. This sequence joins TRBV15 and TRBJ1-4, with D possibly being TRBD1 (6 bases). The V end lost 2 bases, the J end lost 1 base, and 8 bases lay between the germline ends. The germline V gene encodes CDR1 LNHNV and CDR2 YYDKDF (reference sequence). CDR3 length: 15 residues.

The gene calls are TRBV6-5 and TRBJ1-3, with unresolved D. V was cut by 6 bases and J by 4 bases, with 16 bases left in between. In germline, CDR1 is MNHEY, CDR2 SVGAGI. The CDR3 is made up of 15 amino acids. The CDR3 DNA sequence: TGTGCCAGCAGCGCCACGGGGATATTCGGAAACACCATATATTTT. Residues: CASSATGIFGNTIYF.

The rearrangement uses TRBV5-1 and TRBJ2-1; D is undetermined. Per the germline V gene, CDR1 is SGHRS and CDR2 is YFSETQ. Trimming took off 1 base at V and 0 bases at J, with 8 bases between the two ends. This CDR3 region has 15 residues. The CDR3 loop is CASSLTGTSYNEQFF. The CDR3 nucleotides are TGCGCCAGCAGCTTGACGGGTACCTCCTACAATGAGCAGTTCTTC.

The rearrangement links TRBV4-1 to TRBJ1-1; the D is unclear. Deletions cut 4 bases from V and 6 bases from J, with 9 bases between. The CDR3 totals 12 residues. Germline lookup yields CDR1 MGHRA and CDR2 YSYEKL. In DNA, the CDR3 is TGCGCCAGCAGCCGCGGAGGACCTGAAGCTTTCTTT. This codes for CASSRGGPEAFF.

The rearrangement joins TRBV5-4 to TRBJ1-1; no clear D. Germline-derived CDR1 and CDR2 are SGHNT and YYREEE (reference sequence). CDR3 length: 14 amino acids. Trimming cost V 0 bases and J 3 bases, with 9 bases left between them. CDR3 DNA sequence: TGTGCCAGCAGCTTGGACCCGGTGGACACTGAAGCTTTCTTT. Residues: CASSLDPVDTEAFF.

This rearrangement joins TRBV5-4 to TRBJ1-2; D remains ambiguous. The V end lost 0 bases, the J end lost 4 bases, and 7 bases lay between the germline ends. Per the germline V gene, CDR1 is SGHNT and CDR2 is YYREEE (reference sequence). This CDR3 is 13 amino acids long. CDR3 residues: CASSLDGVYGYTF. DNA of the CDR3: TGTGCCAGCAGCTTGGATGGGGTCTATGGCTACACCTTC.

Comments on this clone: Different DNA sequences within this sample yield the same CDR3. This chain uses TRBV5-1 with TRBJ1-6; TRBD1 is a possible D gene (5 bases). The CDR3 spans 16 residues. Germline CDR1 and CDR2: SGHRS and YFSETQ. The ends were cut back, 3 bases at V and 0 bases at J, with 10 bases in the middle. CDR3 sequence: CASSSQGSSYNSPLHF. CDR3 sequence (DNA): TGCGCCAGCAGCTCGCAGGGTAGCTCCTATAATTCACCCCTCCACTTT.

V usage is TRBV12-3 or TRBV12-4 and J usage is TRBJ1-1; tentative D call: TRBD1 (5 bases). The CDR3 contains 13 residues. V was shortened by 3 bases and J by 5 bases, with 10 bases between the two germline ends. The CDR3 region is CASSLGGETEAFF. The DNA of the CDR3 is TGTGCCAGCAGTTTGGGGGGGGAGACTGAAGCTTTCTTT.